This TCR beta chain was obtained from a study of cytotoxic CD8 clonotypes in ibrutinib-treated CLL. At the level of the study: Per sample, productive templates averaged around 250,000 and productive rearrangements averaged approximately 87,000. Study-level findings and limits: The clonality went up when patients responded to ibrutinib and dropped back toward baseline at progression. Rare overall, public clonotypes shrank or held steady under therapy.

As to this clone: Its antigen is as yet unknown.

Clones were read by immunoSEQ multiplex PCR, and TCRdb kept only the in-frame ones, dropping some. Altogether roughly 250,000 clones are present, 70% being singletons, with the ten largest covering over 15%. V gave up 3 bases and J gave up 10 bases; unmatched junction bases: 7. CDR3 length: 16 amino acids. CDR1 is KGHSH, CDR2 LQKENI, per germline. TCR beta libraries used roughly 1.8 micrograms of DNA from cryopreserved PBMCs. The V call is TRBV18, the J call TRBJ2-1; 15 bases line up with TRBD2. Sequenced here: PBMCs, sampled after 24 months of ibrutinib treatment. The origin of this receptor is a human donor with chronic lymphocytic leukemia. Here the CDR3 DNA reads TGTGCCAGCTCACCTCCGGGACTAGCGGGAGGTAACGAGCAGTTCTTC. Amino acid sequence: CASSPPGLAGGNEQFF.